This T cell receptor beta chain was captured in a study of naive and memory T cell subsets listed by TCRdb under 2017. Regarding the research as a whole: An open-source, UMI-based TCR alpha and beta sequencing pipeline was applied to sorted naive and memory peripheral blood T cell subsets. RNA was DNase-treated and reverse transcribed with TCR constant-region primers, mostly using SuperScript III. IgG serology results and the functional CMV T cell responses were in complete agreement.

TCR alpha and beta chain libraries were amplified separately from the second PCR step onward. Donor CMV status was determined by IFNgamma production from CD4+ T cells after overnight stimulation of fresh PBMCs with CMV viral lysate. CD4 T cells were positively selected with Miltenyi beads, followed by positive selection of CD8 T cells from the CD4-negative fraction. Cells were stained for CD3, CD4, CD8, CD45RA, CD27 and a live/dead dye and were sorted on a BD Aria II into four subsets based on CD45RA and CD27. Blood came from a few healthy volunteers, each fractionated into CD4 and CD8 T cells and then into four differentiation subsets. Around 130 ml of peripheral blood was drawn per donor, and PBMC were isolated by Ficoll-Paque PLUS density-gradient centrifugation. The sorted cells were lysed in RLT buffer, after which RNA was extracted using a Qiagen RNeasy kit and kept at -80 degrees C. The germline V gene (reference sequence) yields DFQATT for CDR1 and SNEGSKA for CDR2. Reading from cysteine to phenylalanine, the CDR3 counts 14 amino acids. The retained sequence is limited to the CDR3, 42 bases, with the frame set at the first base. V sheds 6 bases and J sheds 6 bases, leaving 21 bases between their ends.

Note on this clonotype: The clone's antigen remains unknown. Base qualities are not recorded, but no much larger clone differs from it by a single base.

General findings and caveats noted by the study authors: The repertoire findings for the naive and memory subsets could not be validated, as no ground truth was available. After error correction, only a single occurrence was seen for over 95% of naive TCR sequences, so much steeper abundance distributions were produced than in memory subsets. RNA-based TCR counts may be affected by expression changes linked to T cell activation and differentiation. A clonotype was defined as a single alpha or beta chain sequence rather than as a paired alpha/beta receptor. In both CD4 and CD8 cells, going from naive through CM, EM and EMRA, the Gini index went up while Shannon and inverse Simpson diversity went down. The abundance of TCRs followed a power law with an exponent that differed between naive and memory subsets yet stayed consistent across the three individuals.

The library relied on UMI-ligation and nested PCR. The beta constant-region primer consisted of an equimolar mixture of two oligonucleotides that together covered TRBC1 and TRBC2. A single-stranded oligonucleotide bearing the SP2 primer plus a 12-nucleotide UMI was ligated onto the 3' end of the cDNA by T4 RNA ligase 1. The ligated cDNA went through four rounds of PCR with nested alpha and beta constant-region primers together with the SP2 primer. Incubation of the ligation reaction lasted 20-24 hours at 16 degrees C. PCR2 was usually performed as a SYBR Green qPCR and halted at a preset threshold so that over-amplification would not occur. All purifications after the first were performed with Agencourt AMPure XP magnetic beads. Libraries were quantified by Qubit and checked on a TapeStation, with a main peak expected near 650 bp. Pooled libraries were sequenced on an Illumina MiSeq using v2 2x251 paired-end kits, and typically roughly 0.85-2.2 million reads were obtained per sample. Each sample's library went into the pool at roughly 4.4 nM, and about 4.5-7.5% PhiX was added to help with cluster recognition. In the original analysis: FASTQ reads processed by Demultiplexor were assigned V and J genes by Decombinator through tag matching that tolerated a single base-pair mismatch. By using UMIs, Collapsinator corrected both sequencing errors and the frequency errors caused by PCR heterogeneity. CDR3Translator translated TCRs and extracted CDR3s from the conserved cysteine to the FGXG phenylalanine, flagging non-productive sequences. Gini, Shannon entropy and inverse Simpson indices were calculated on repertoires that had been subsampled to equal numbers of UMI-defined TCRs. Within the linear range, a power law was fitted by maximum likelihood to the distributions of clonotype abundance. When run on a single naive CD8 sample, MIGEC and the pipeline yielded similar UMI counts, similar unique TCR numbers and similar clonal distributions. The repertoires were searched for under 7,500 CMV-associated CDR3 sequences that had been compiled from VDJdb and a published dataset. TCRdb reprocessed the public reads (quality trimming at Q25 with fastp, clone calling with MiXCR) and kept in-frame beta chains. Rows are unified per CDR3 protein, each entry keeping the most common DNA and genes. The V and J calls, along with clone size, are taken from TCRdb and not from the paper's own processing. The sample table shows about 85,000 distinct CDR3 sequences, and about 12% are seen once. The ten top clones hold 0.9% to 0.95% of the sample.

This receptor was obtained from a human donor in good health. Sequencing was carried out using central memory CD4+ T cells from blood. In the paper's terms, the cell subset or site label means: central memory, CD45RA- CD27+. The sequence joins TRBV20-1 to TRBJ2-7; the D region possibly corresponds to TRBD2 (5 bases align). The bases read TGCAGTGCGCCACCACTAGGTTCCTCTGCCGAGCAGTACTTC. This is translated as CSAPPLGSSAEQYF.